A single sample gave rise to the 15 T cell receptor beta chains below, sequenced in a study of CD8 T cells in ankylosing spondylitis. MiXCR was run by TCRdb on the 5' RACE reads, yielding one entry per CDR3 protein. The sample lists about 170,000 distinct CDR3 sequences, 18% occurring once. Specimen: blood, either unsorted or a sorted T cell fraction (not recorded which). Source of these receptors: a male donor with ankylosing spondylitis or in good health (not recorded which).

This clonotype was observed many times. The V call is TRBV12-3 or TRBV12-4, the J call TRBJ2-3; 9 bases are shared with TRBD2. This CDR3 comprises 13 residues. Trimming removed 6 bases from V and 5 bases from J; junction bases left unmatched: 3. CDR3 residues: CASSLTSGDTQYF. The DNA of the CDR3 is TGTGCCAGCAGCCTGACTAGCGGAGATACGCAGTATTTT.

There are a few counts of this clonotype. The CDR3 protein is CASTPGTANTEAFF. The CDR3 bases are TGTGCCAGCACACCTGGGACAGCGAACACTGAAGCTTTCTTT. The rearrangement links TRBV27 to TRBJ1-1; 7 bases map to TRBD1. The CDR3 has 14 residues. The V segment lost 7 bases and the J segment 1 base; nucleotides outside the gene matches: 6. Germline V gene data show CDR1 as MNHEY and CDR2 as SMNVEV (reference sequence).

This clonotype was detected many times. J is TRBJ2-3 and V is TRBV12-3 or TRBV12-4; TRBD1 matches at 7 bases. This CDR3 is 17 amino acids long. J gave up 2 bases and V 3 bases, and 11 bases lay outside the gene matches. Here the CDR3 reads CASSFQSTGESTDTQYF. In nucleotides, the CDR3 is TGTGCCAGCAGTTTTCAGTCAACAGGGGAATCCACAGATACGCAGTATTTT.

This clonotype was detected ten times or more. The rearrangement uses TRBV24-1 and TRBJ2-1; D is perhaps TRBD1 (5 bases). Per the germline V gene, CDR1 is KGHDR and CDR2 is SFDVKD. The length of the CDR3 is 13 residues. Trimming pared 9 bases from V and 2 bases from J, leaving 10 bases between. The CDR3 loop reads CATGDRAYNEQFF. The CDR3 DNA reads TGTGCCACCGGAGACAGAGCCTACAATGAGCAGTTCTTC.

V usage is TRBV18 and J usage is TRBJ2-1, with D maybe TRBD2 (6 bases). V was cut by 3 bases and J by 7 bases, with 10 bases left in between. Germline values: CDR1 KGHSH, CDR2 LQKENI. The CDR3 covers 13 residues. The CDR3 region is CASSPGLLNEQFF. CDR3 bases: TGTGCCAGCTCACCGGGACTGTTGAATGAGCAGTTCTTC.

V usage is TRBV24-1 and J usage is TRBJ2-2, with D perhaps matching TRBD2 (6 bases). This CDR3 is built from 15 residues. From germline, CDR1 is KGHDR and CDR2 SFDVKD. The ends were cut back, 5 bases at V and 1 base at J, with 10 bases in the middle. The CDR3 loop reads CATSGGGVNTGELFF. CDR3 coding DNA: TGTGCCACCAGTGGAGGAGGGGTGAACACCGGGGAGCTGTTTTTT.

This clonotype has a count of ten or more. The V and J genes are TRBV5-1 and TRBJ2-7; no definite D call. V lost 1 base and J lost 3, with 11 bases in between. The CDR3 covers 14 residues. In germline, CDR1 is SGHRS, CDR2 YFSETQ. CDR3 in amino acids: CASSLRELGYEQYF. DNA for the CDR3: TGCGCCAGCAGCTTGAGAGAGTTGGGCTACGAGCAGTACTTC.

This chain connects TRBV10-3 to TRBJ1-1; 8 bases match TRBD1. V lost 2 bases, J lost 0 bases, and 5 bases stayed unmatched. Germline assignment: CDR1 ENHRY and CDR2 SYGVKD. CDR3 length equals 16 residues. The CDR3 here is CAISETDREMNTEAFF. The CDR3 DNA is TGTGCCATCAGTGAGACGGACAGGGAAATGAACACTGAAGCTTTCTTT.

The gene calls are TRBV6-1 and TRBJ1-2, with D tentatively TRBD1 (6 bases). Trimming took 8 bases from V and 3 from J, leaving 16 bases between them. CDR1 MNHNS and CDR2 SASEGT come from the germline V gene. The CDR3 consists of 14 residues. CDR3 loop: CASGLGGADYGYTF. CDR3 nucleotide sequence: TGTGCCAGCGGTCTTGGGGGGGCGGACTATGGCTACACCTTC.

This clonotype was observed a handful of times. The rearrangement uses TRBV6-5 and TRBJ2-1, with TRBD2 matching over 12 bases. Trimming at V came to 0 bases and at J to 10 bases, leaving 10 bases not matched to a gene. CDR1 is MNHEY and CDR2 is SVGAGI in the germline V gene. This CDR3 is 17 amino acids long. The CDR3 nucleotides are TGTGCCAGCAGTTACTCTATTTTCCTAGCGGGGGGGCGGGAGCAGTTCTTC. Translating it yields CASSYSIFLAGGREQFF.

The table lists this clonotype with a count of one. The gene calls are TRBV19 and TRBJ2-5, with D possibly TRBD1 on 6 matching bases. V gave up 4 bases and J gave up 3 bases, with 12 bases separating them. CDR1 LNHDA and CDR2 SQIVND come from the germline V gene (reference sequence). The CDR3 totals 14 residues. For the CDR3, the DNA is TGTGCCAGTAGTACCCGGACAGCGGAAGAGACCCAGTACTTC. It codes for CASSTRTAEETQYF.

This clonotype was counted only a few times. The genes are TRBV5-8 and TRBJ1-1; 8 bases line up with TRBD1. The CDR3 sequence is 14 residues long. Germline values: CDR1 SGHTS, CDR2 YDEGEE. J lost 7 bases, V lost 4 bases, and 9 bases had no gene match. The CDR3 DNA reads TGTGCCAGCAGCCCTCTCCTGACAGGGGATGAAGCTTTCTTT. Translated: CASSPLLTGDEAFF.

This clonotype was observed a few times. The chain links TRBV7-9 to TRBJ2-1; D ambiguous. Germline loops: CDR1 SEHNR, CDR2 FQNEAQ (reference sequence). The CDR3 extends over 15 amino acids. V was pared by 1 base and J by 9 bases, with 16 bases between. CDR3 loop: CASSLESSPVGEQFF. CDR3 nucleotides: TGTGCCAGCAGCTTAGAATCCTCTCCCGTCGGTGAGCAGTTCTTC. Together with reference TRBV7-9 and TRBJ2-1, the CDR3 gives the full variable domain: DTGVSQNPRHKITKRGQNVTFRCDPISEHNRLYWYRQTLGQGPEFLTYFQNEAQLEKSRLLSDRFSAERPKGSFSTLEIQRTEQGDSAMYLCASSLESSPVGEQFFGPGTRLTVL.

This clonotype was counted at least ten times. The chain links TRBV20-1 to TRBJ2-7, with D possibly TRBD2 on 6 matching bases. The CDR3 length is 13 residues. Germline CDR1 reads DFQATT; CDR2 reads SNEGSKA (reference sequence). Trimming removed 6 bases at V and 0 bases at J, with 12 bases between. The CDR3 spells CSARRGGSYEQYF. The CDR3, as DNA: TGCAGTGCCCGCCGGGGAGGCTCCTACGAGCAGTACTTC.

This clonotype was detected a few times. The V call is TRBV29-1, the J call TRBJ2-2, with D uncertain. Trimming shortened V by 1 base and J by 7 bases, and 7 bases separated the two germline ends. Germline assignment: CDR1 SQVTM and CDR2 ANQGSEA. This CDR3 has 12 amino acids. CDR3 DNA sequence: TGCAGCGTTGAAGGGACCTACGGGGAGCTGTTTTTT. Translated: CSVEGTYGELFF.